This is a list of T cell receptor beta chains from one sample in a study of siplizumab effects on memory and regulatory T cells. Libraries were prepared by immunoSEQ multiplex PCR; TCRdb keeps only in-frame clonotypes and omits some of them. This table has around 87,000 clones, 80% to 90% appearing once. Sequenced sample: CD4+ T cells sorted from blood. The receptors originated from a human donor in good health. The CDR3 runs from the conserved cysteine through the conserved F or W. The D gene is left open where the match is weak. Rows may omit the clone size; those that give it use once, few, many or a size class.

abundance: -; d_gene: TRBD1; j_gene: TRBJ2-5; v_gene: TRBV27; CDR3aa: CASSSGQGGLTETQYF; CDR3nt: TGTGCCAGCAGTTCCGGACAGGGGGGACTCACAGAGACCCAGTACTTC
abundance: -; d_gene: TRBD1; j_gene: TRBJ1-3; v_gene: TRBV5-1; CDR3aa: CASSLGQERNTIYF; CDR3nt: TGCGCCAGCAGTCTAGGACAGGAAAGAAACACCATATATTTT
abundance: -; d_gene: -; j_gene: TRBJ1-2; v_gene: TRBV7-7; CDR3aa: CASSPTGFRNYGYTF; CDR3nt: TGTGCTAGCAGCCCTACAGGGTTTAGGAACTATGGCTACACCTTC
abundance: -; d_gene: -; j_gene: TRBJ1-2; v_gene: TRBV18; CDR3aa: CASSPVRDGYTF; CDR3nt: TGTGCCAGCTCACCGGTCCGGGATGGCTACACCTTC
abundance: -; d_gene: -; j_gene: TRBJ1-2; v_gene: TRBV19; CDR3aa: CASTKEIGRAFTGYTF; CDR3nt: TGTGCCAGTACCAAAGAGATAGGCAGGGCGTTCACGGGCTACACCTTC
abundance: -; d_gene: TRBD1; j_gene: TRBJ2-5; v_gene: TRBV5-4; CDR3aa: CASSRGQAETQYF; CDR3nt: TGTGCCAGCAGCCGGGGACAGGCAGAGACCCAGTACTTC
abundance: -; d_gene: TRBD1; j_gene: TRBJ2-7; v_gene: TRBV19; CDR3aa: CASSRQGDEQYF; CDR3nt: TGTGCCAGTAGTCGACAGGGAGACGAGCAGTACTTC
abundance: -; d_gene: -; j_gene: TRBJ1-4; v_gene: TRBV21-1; CDR3aa: CTQQVRATNEKLFF; CDR3nt: TGTACCCAGCAGGTGCGGGCAACTAATGAAAAACTGTTTTTT
abundance: -; d_gene: -; j_gene: TRBJ2-5; v_gene: TRBV6-1; CDR3aa: CASKGPFLQETQYF; CDR3nt: TGTGCCAGCAAGGGGCCGTTCCTTCAAGAGACCCAGTACTTC
abundance: -; d_gene: -; j_gene: TRBJ1-2; v_gene: TRBV6-5; CDR3aa: CASSVFPVDGYTF; CDR3nt: TGTGCCAGCAGTGTATTTCCCGTGGATGGCTACACCTTC
abundance: -; d_gene: -; j_gene: TRBJ1-3; v_gene: TRBV30; CDR3aa: CAWSVAATSNTIYF; CDR3nt: TGTGCCTGGAGTGTAGCGGCGACCTCAAACACCATATATTTT
abundance: -; d_gene: -; j_gene: TRBJ2-2; v_gene: TRBV19; CDR3aa: CASSRSGTQGRELFF; CDR3nt: TGTGCCAGTAGTAGATCCGGGACACAGGGAAGGGAGCTGTTTTTT
abundance: once; d_gene: -; j_gene: TRBJ2-7; v_gene: TRBV18; CDR3aa: CASSHNREVYEQYF; CDR3nt: TGTGCCAGCTCACATAACAGGGAAGTCTACGAGCAGTACTTC
abundance: -; d_gene: -; j_gene: TRBJ1-4; v_gene: TRBV25-1; CDR3aa: CASSGTRVRGEKLFF; CDR3nt: TGTGCCAGCAGTGGAACCAGGGTTCGGGGTGAAAAACTGTTTTTT
abundance: -; d_gene: TRBD1; j_gene: TRBJ2-7; v_gene: TRBV5-1; CDR3aa: CASSLGQGSPYEQYF; CDR3nt: TGCGCCAGCAGCTTGGGACAGGGTAGCCCCTACGAGCAGTACTTC
abundance: -; d_gene: TRBD2; j_gene: TRBJ2-1; v_gene: TRBV7-8; CDR3aa: CASSSWGLAFKNEQFF; CDR3nt: TGTGCCAGCAGCTCCTGGGGACTAGCCTTTAAAAATGAGCAGTTCTTC
abundance: -; d_gene: TRBD1; j_gene: TRBJ1-3; v_gene: TRBV7-6; CDR3aa: CASSPQTGAGNTIYF; CDR3nt: TGTGCCAGCAGCCCGCAGACAGGGGCGGGAAACACCATATATTTT
abundance: -; d_gene: -; j_gene: TRBJ2-1; v_gene: TRBV18; CDR3aa: CASSLSPLRDHNEQFF; CDR3nt: TGTGCCAGCTCGCTATCCCCTTTGCGGGACCACAATGAGCAGTTCTTC
abundance: -; d_gene: -; j_gene: TRBJ2-5; v_gene: TRBV6-1; CDR3aa: CASSEWAGSETQYF; CDR3nt: TGTGCCAGCAGTGAATGGGCAGGGAGCGAGACCCAGTACTTC
abundance: -; d_gene: TRBD1; j_gene: TRBJ2-2; v_gene: TRBV18; CDR3aa: CASSPLSGQATGELFF; CDR3nt: TGTGCCAGCTCACCTCTATCCGGACAGGCCACCGGGGAGCTGTTTTTT
abundance: -; d_gene: TRBD1; j_gene: TRBJ2-5; v_gene: TRBV9; CDR3aa: CASSATGLKETQYF; CDR3nt: TGTGCCAGCAGCGCGACAGGGCTTAAAGAGACCCAGTACTTC
abundance: -; d_gene: TRBD1; j_gene: TRBJ2-2; v_gene: TRBV2; CDR3aa: CASRAGTGVGELFF; CDR3nt: TGTGCCAGCAGAGCCGGGACAGGGGTCGGGGAGCTGTTTTTT
abundance: -; d_gene: -; j_gene: TRBJ2-1; v_gene: TRBV14; CDR3aa: CASSQTGSYNEQFF; CDR3nt: TGTGCCAGCAGCCAGACAGGTTCCTACAATGAGCAGTTCTTC
abundance: -; d_gene: -; j_gene: TRBJ2-7; v_gene: TRBV5-8; CDR3aa: CASRGRAGGNEQYF; CDR3nt: TGTGCCAGCAGGGGGCGGGCAGGGGGGAACGAGCAGTACTTC
abundance: -; d_gene: -; j_gene: TRBJ2-6; v_gene: TRBV18; CDR3aa: CASSPVVSFSGANVLTF; CDR3nt: TGTGCCAGCTCACCAGTCGTAAGCTTCTCTGGGGCCAACGTCCTGACTTTC
abundance: -; d_gene: -; j_gene: TRBJ2-3; v_gene: TRBV29-1; CDR3aa: CSASDLPDTQYF; CDR3nt: TGCAGCGCCTCGGACCTCCCAGATACGCAGTATTTT
abundance: few; d_gene: -; j_gene: TRBJ1-2; v_gene: TRBV6-5; CDR3aa: CASSPPGGERGYTF; CDR3nt: TGTGCCAGCAGTCCCCCTGGAGGGGAGAGGGGCTACACCTTC
abundance: once; d_gene: TRBD2; j_gene: TRBJ2-5; v_gene: TRBV4-3; CDR3aa: CASSQDLGLAGWETQYF; CDR3nt: TGCGCCAGCAGCCAAGATCTGGGACTAGCGGGATGGGAGACCCAGTACTTC
abundance: few; d_gene: -; j_gene: TRBJ1-4; v_gene: TRBV27; CDR3aa: CASSWSPSEKLFF; CDR3nt: TGTGCCAGCAGTTGGTCCCCAAGTGAAAAACTGTTTTTT